The 11 T cell receptor beta chains below were found in one sample sequenced in a study of cytomegalovirus exposure and HLA in healthy donors. It was with 60 Vbeta and 13 Jbeta primers that the PCR ran. Generated by immunoSEQ multiplex PCR, the TCRdb table keeps only in-frame clones and is missing some. The sample holds fewer than 110,000 clones, about 80% seen once. Sequenced: PBMCs. The receptors were sampled from a man aged 40-49 years in good health and CMV-seronegative.

The CDR3, as DNA: TGTGCCAGCAGGATGAGCGGCACCGGGGAGCTGTTTTTT. This sequence encodes CASRMSGTGELFF. The chain is built from TRBV27 and TRBJ2-2, with D maybe TRBD2 (5 bases). The germline CDR1 and CDR2 sequences are MNHEY and SMNVEV (reference sequence). The CDR3 contains 13 residues. V lost 6 bases, J lost 4 bases, and 9 bases lay in between.

There are a few counts of this clone. The rearrangement joins TRBV5-5 to TRBJ1-5; 7 bases fit TRBD1. This CDR3 is built from 13 residues. Trimming cost V 4 bases and J 5 bases; bases outside gene matches: 3. In germline, CDR1 is SGHKS, CDR2 YYEKEE (reference sequence). The DNA of the CDR3 is TGTGCCAGCAGCGACAGGGTGGATCAGCCCCAGCATTTT. Translated: CASSDRVDQPQHF.

The chain recombines TRBV12-5 with TRBJ2-1; 11 bases are shared with TRBD2. Germline CDR1 reads LGHNT; CDR2 reads FRNRAP. The trim removed 6 bases at V and 5 bases at J, leaving 6 bases unmatched. The length of the CDR3 is 15 residues. The CDR3 region is CASGFILAGDNEQFF. The DNA for the CDR3 is TGTGCTAGTGGCTTCATACTAGCGGGGGACAATGAGCAGTTCTTC. Drawing the rest from reference TRBV12-5 and TRBJ2-1, the complete variable domain is DARVTQTPRHKVTEMGQEVTMRCQPILGHNTVFWYRQTMMQGLELLAYFRNRAPLDDSGMPKDRFSAEMPDATLATLKIQPSEPRDSAVYFCASGFILAGDNEQFFGPGTRLTVL.

The chain is built from TRBV7-3 and TRBJ2-4; possible D gene TRBD2, 6 bases. Germline CDR1 reads SGHTA; CDR2 reads FQGTGA. V lost 4 bases, J lost 1 base, and 11 bases lay in between. This CDR3 comprises 15 residues. The CDR3 nucleotides are TGTGCCAGCAGCTGGGGCGCGGGGGCCAAAAACATTCAGTACTTC. As protein: CASSWGAGAKNIQYF. The full variable domain, completed using reference TRBV7-3 and TRBJ2-4, is GAGVSQTPSNKVTEKGKYVELRCDPISGHTALYWYRQSLGQGPEFLIYFQGTGAADDSGLPNDRFFAVRPEGSVSTLKIQRTERGDSAVYLCASSWGAGAKNIQYFGAGTRLSVL.

V and J are TRBV6-1 and TRBJ1-6; weak D call: TRBD1 (5 bases). Germline V lookup: CDR1 MNHNS, CDR2 SASEGT. The CDR3 length is 15 residues. Trimming cost V 11 bases and J 0 bases, with 14 bases left between them. The CDR3 loop is CAGREGSSYNSPLHF. The CDR3 DNA follows: TGTGCCGGAAGGGAGGGGAGCTCCTATAATTCACCCCTCCACTTT.

The chain joins TRBV7-3 to TRBJ2-3; TRBD1 matches 7 bases. Per the germline V gene, CDR1 is SGHTA and CDR2 is FQGTGA. This CDR3 comprises 15 residues. The trim removed 5 bases at V and 2 bases at J, leaving 7 bases unmatched. CDR3 in amino acids: CASSLLGQTTDTQYF. The CDR3 nucleotides are TGTGCCAGCAGCCTTCTGGGACAGACCACAGATACGCAGTATTTT. Based on the CDR3 plus reference TRBV7-3 and TRBJ2-3, the full variable domain is GAGVSQTPSNKVTEKGKYVELRCDPISGHTALYWYRQSLGQGPEFLIYFQGTGAADDSGLPNDRFFAVRPEGSVSTLKIQRTERGDSAVYLCASSLLGQTTDTQYFGPGTRLTVL.

V usage is TRBV18 and J usage is TRBJ2-2, with no clear D. The CDR3 is 15 residues long. Germline-derived CDR1 and CDR2 are KGHSH and LQKENI. V gave up 3 bases and J gave up 4 bases, with 12 bases separating them. As DNA, the CDR3 is TGTGCCAGCTCACCGTCGCGTGTTGGCACCGGGGAGCTGTTTTTT. It is translated as CASSPSRVGTGELFF.

The chain joins TRBV6-6 to TRBJ1-2; 7 nucleotides align to TRBD1. V gave up 0 bases and J gave up 1 base; unmatched junction bases: 5. The CDR3 is made up of 16 amino acids. Per the germline V gene, CDR1 is MNHNY and CDR2 is SVGAGI (reference sequence). The CDR3 region has the DNA TGTGCCAGCAGTTACTCTGGGACAGACCATAACTATGGCTACACCTTC. Translation gives CASSYSGTDHNYGYTF.

The V gene is TRBV14, the J gene TRBJ1-1, with D unclear. Germline V gene data show CDR1 as SGHDN and CDR2 as FVKESK. Trimming took off 5 bases at V and 3 bases at J, with 10 bases between the two ends. This CDR3 has 13 residues. This chain's CDR3 is CASSIHRDTEAFF. The DNA of the CDR3 is TGTGCCAGCAGCATTCACCGGGACACTGAAGCTTTCTTT.

This chain uses TRBV7-2 with TRBJ2-5; 8 bases map to TRBD2. V shed 7 bases and J 4 bases; nucleotides not matched to a gene: 8. The CDR3 runs to 14 residues. Germline loops: CDR1 SGHTA, CDR2 FQGNSA. The CDR3 is CASTGREGRETQYF. The DNA of the CDR3 is TGTGCCAGCACTGGCCGGGAGGGGCGAGAGACCCAGTACTTC.

This clone was observed a few times. The chain has TRBV19 and TRBJ2-6, with a weak D call TRBD1 (5 bases). Per germline, CDR1 LNHDA and CDR2 SQIVND (reference sequence). Trimming pared 4 bases from V and 0 bases from J, leaving 10 bases between. This CDR3 contains 16 residues. The CDR3 is CASSRGHTSGANVLTF. The CDR3 DNA is TGTGCCAGTAGTAGAGGACACACCTCTGGGGCCAACGTCCTGACTTTC.